This T cell receptor (beta chain) was sequenced for a study of regulatory T cells in long-lasting Graves disease. Between the trimmed V and J ends, which lost 4 bases and 10 bases, there was a span of 8 bases. The CDR3 runs 10 residues. Germline V lookup: CDR1 SQVTM, CDR2 ANQGSEA. The sample's time point: newly diagnosed GD, antithyroid drugs for less than 3 months. TCR sequences were obtained from RNA taken from PBMCs. Construction of TCR beta libraries relied on iRepertoire HTBI primers and on Arm-PCR targeting CDR3 regions. TCRdb independently ran MiXCR on the multiplex PCR reads; one entry per CDR3 protein. The table shows approximately 470,000 distinct CDR3 sequences, with around 15% occurring only once. These data were also filed under a second study, of T cells in Graves' hyperthyroidism and ophthalmopathy.

The source was peripheral blood mononuclear cells (PBMCs), collected at new diagnosis, from a patient treated with antithyroid drugs. The TCR comes from a middle-aged man with Graves disease. V and J are TRBV29-1 and TRBJ2-1, with D unresolved. CDR3 loop: CSVVGREQFF. The CDR3, as DNA: TGCAGCGTTGTTGGTAGGGAGCAGTTCTTC.